One and the same sample provided the 9 T cell receptor beta chains below, sequenced in a study of T cell responses to AZD1222 COVID-19 vaccine. TCRdb keeps only in-frame clones here, not all; method: immunoSEQ multiplex PCR. The sample gives some 90,000 clones, about 88% of which show up once; approximately 12% is in the top ten. Sequenced here: peripheral blood, sampled on day 0 of AZD1222 vaccination. All receptors come from an adult in good health.

This clone is a singleton in its sample. V and J are TRBV7-8 and TRBJ1-5, with D hard to call. The germline gives CDR1 SGHVS, CDR2 FQNEAQ. V was pared by 5 bases and J by 7 bases, with 12 bases between. CDR3 size: 13 residues. The CDR3 coding sequence is TGTGCCAGCAGCCGATACACAGAGCAGCCCCAGCATTTT. Translation: CASSRYTEQPQHF.

This chain connects TRBV5-6 to TRBJ2-7; the match to TRBD2 covers 10 bases. With 3 bases clipped from V and 0 bases from J, the junction kept 6 bases outside the gene matches. The CDR3 is made up of 16 amino acids. Looked up from germline, CDR1 is SGHDT and CDR2 is YYEEEE. The CDR3 here is CASSWDGLADSYEQYF. CDR3 sequence (DNA): TGTGCCAGCAGCTGGGATGGACTAGCGGACTCCTACGAGCAGTACTTC.

The J gene is TRBJ1-2, the V gene TRBV14, with a tentative D call TRBD1 (6 bases). The CDR3 is 16 residues long. With 0 bases removed from V and 8 bases from J, the gap between germline ends came to 19 bases. CDR1 is SGHDN, CDR2 FVKESK, per germline. CDR3 sequence reads: CASSQDVTGRRRGYTF. Written as DNA, the CDR3 is TGTGCCAGCAGCCAAGACGTGACAGGCCGCCGTAGGGGCTACACCTTC.

The chain employs TRBV9 and TRBJ1-4; TRBD1 aligns across 8 bases. V was pared by 3 bases and J by 7 bases, with 5 bases of the junction left unmatched. CDR1 SGDLS and CDR2 YYNGEE come from the germline V gene. The CDR3 covers 14 residues. CDR3 protein: CASSATGGTEKLFF. CDR3 sequence (DNA): TGTGCCAGCAGCGCCACAGGGGGTACTGAAAAACTGTTTTTT.

The V gene is TRBV19, the J gene TRBJ1-1, with a weak D call TRBD1 (6 bases). The CDR3 consists of 17 residues. Germline CDR1 and CDR2: LNHDA and SQIVND (reference sequence). Trimming took 5 bases from V and 0 from J, leaving 19 bases between them. In DNA, the CDR3 is TGTGCCAGTAGTCTTCGCTACCGGGGGCGCATGAACACTGAAGCTTTCTTT. It codes for CASSLRYRGRMNTEAFF.

This clone turned up a few times. The rearrangement links TRBV30 to TRBJ1-1; D call uncertain. Trimming shortened V by 5 bases and J by 0 bases, and 4 bases separated the two germline ends. The CDR3 totals 11 residues. The germline V gene encodes CDR1 GTSNPN and CDR2 SVGIG (reference sequence). CDR3 loop: CAWGLNTEAFF. The CDR3 bases are TGTGCCTGGGGGTTGAACACTGAAGCTTTCTTT. Complete variable domain (other parts from reference TRBV30 and TRBJ1-1): SQTIHQWPATLVQPVGSPLSLECTVEGTSNPNLYWYRQAAGRGLQLLFYSVGIGQISSEVPQNLSASRPQDRQFILSSKKLLLSDSGFYLCAWGLNTEAFFGQGTRLTVV.

This chain joins TRBV6-2 or TRBV6-3 and TRBJ2-7, with 7 bases lining up with TRBD2. This CDR3 has 15 amino acids. Per the germline V gene, CDR1 is MNHEY and CDR2 is SVGEGT. V was clipped by 5 bases and J by 6 bases; unmatched bases: 13. The CDR3 region is CASSEGTTPPREQYF. In DNA, the CDR3 is TGTGCCAGCAGTGAGGGGACTACCCCTCCCCGCGAGCAGTACTTC.

The chain couples TRBV2 to TRBJ1-4, with D perhaps matching TRBD1 (5 bases). CDR3 length equals 14 residues. In germline, CDR1 is SNHLY, CDR2 FYNNEI. The V end was cut by 4 bases, the J end by 4 bases, with 10 bases between. The CDR3: CASSVGRVNEKLFF. As DNA, the CDR3 is TGTGCCAGCAGTGTGGGCAGGGTTAATGAAAAACTGTTTTTT.

The chain employs TRBV30 and TRBJ1-5; no definite D call. The CDR3 length is 12 residues. The germline V gene has CDR1 GTSNPN and CDR2 SVGIG (reference sequence). V lost 1 base and J lost 4, with 5 bases in between. CDR3: CAWSGQNQPQHF. CDR3 bases: TGTGCCTGGAGTGGTCAGAATCAGCCCCAGCATTTT.